The 7 T cell receptor beta chains below all came from one sample that was sequenced in a study of T cell changes during pregnancy in multiple sclerosis. TCRdb's table, derived via immunoSEQ multiplex PCR, lists solely in-frame clones and lacks some. The data hold some 41,000 clones, with 80% to 90% observed a single time. The sample here was CD4+ T cells from peripheral blood mononuclear cells, taken after pregnancy. The receptors come from a female donor with multiple sclerosis, enrolled in a pregnancy study.

The CDR3 sequence is CASSLRTDAEKLFF. The CDR3 DNA is TGTGCCAGCAGCTTAAGGACAGATGCCGAAAAACTGTTTTTT. V is TRBV7-9 and J is TRBJ1-4; possibly TRBD1 for D (6 bases). The CDR3 is 14 residues long. Germline values: CDR1 SEHNR, CDR2 FQNEAQ (reference sequence). Trimming pared 2 bases from V and 8 bases from J, leaving 12 bases between.

This clone was recorded only once. The chain is built from TRBV2 and TRBJ2-3, with 9 bases matching TRBD2. Looked up from germline, CDR1 is SNHLY and CDR2 is FYNNEI. This CDR3 is 14 amino acids long. The ends lost 7 bases at V and 1 base at J; junction bases unmatched: 3. CDR3 protein: CASTQREGTDTQYF. CDR3 bases: TGTGCCAGCACCCAGCGGGAGGGCACAGATACGCAGTATTTT.

V gene TRBV5-1 combines with J gene TRBJ2-7; 13 bases fit TRBD2. V was pared by 5 bases and J by 0 bases, with 11 bases of the junction left unmatched. Germline CDR1 is SGHRS and CDR2 is YFSETQ. The CDR3 consists of 18 residues. This CDR3 is CASRIGLAGEGLSYEQYF. CDR3 in DNA: TGCGCCAGCAGAATCGGACTAGCGGGAGAGGGGCTCTCCTACGAGCAGTACTTC. The full variable domain, in which reference TRBV5-1 and TRBJ2-7 provide the parts outside the CDR3, is KAGVTQTPRYLIKTRGQQVTLSCSPISGHRSVSWYQQTPGQGLQFLFEYFSETQRNKGNFPGRFSGRQFSNSRSEMNVSTLELGDSALYLCASRIGLAGEGLSYEQYFGPGTRLTVT.

V usage is TRBV6-4 and J usage is TRBJ2-3; TRBD2 aligns across 7 bases. CDR3 length equals 15 residues. Germline lookup yields CDR1 MRHNA and CDR2 SNTAGT. V shed 2 bases, J shed 3 bases, and the junction held 5 bases outside the gene matches. The CDR3 sequence: CASSDRAGTTDTQYF. The CDR3 nucleotides are TGTGCCAGCAGTGACAGAGCGGGAACTACAGATACGCAGTATTTT.

V and J are TRBV28 and TRBJ1-3; possibly TRBD1 for D (5 bases). Germline assignment: CDR1 MDHEN and CDR2 SYDVKM. V was clipped by 2 bases and J by 0 bases, with 11 bases between them. There are 16 residues in the CDR3. The CDR3 nucleotides read TGTGCCAGCAGTTTAGTGGGGGGTTCCTCTGGAAACACCATATATTTT. This codes for CASSLVGGSSGNTIYF.

The chain recombines TRBV6-4 with TRBJ2-6; D remains ambiguous. CDR1 is MRHNA, CDR2 SNTAGT, per germline. The CDR3 loop spans 19 amino acids. The germline V and J ends were trimmed by 3 bases and 2 bases, with 20 bases remaining between them. CDR3 nucleotide sequence: TGTGCCAGCAGTGAATCCCCCCTCGGTTTGATTGCTGGGGCCAACGTCCTGACTTTC. This translates into CASSESPLGLIAGANVLTF.

The rearrangement links TRBV18 to TRBJ2-7; 7 bases are a match to TRBD1. Germline CDR1 is KGHSH and CDR2 is LQKENI. Germline trimming cut 6 bases from V and 7 bases from J; bases unmatched to any gene: 15. CDR3 length: 15 amino acids. Written as DNA, the CDR3 is TGTGCCAGCTCCCCTCCCGGGACAGTTGAAAGGGAGCAGTACTTC. It translates to CASSPPGTVEREQYF.